This is a list of T cell receptor beta chains from one sample in a study of cytomegalovirus exposure and HLA in healthy donors. Profiling relied on immunoSEQ multiplex PCR, and the TCRdb table lists in-frame clones only, not all of them. The table includes over 100,000 clones, roughly 60% detected once. Sequenced material: PBMCs. These receptors came from a man in his forties in good health and CMV-seropositive. CDR3s include the opening cysteine and the closing phenylalanine or tryptophan. A D gene is named only where the DNA matches it firmly. Clone size is shown for a subset of rows, as once, few, many or a class of expanded clone.

cdr3_aa cdr3_nt j_call clone_size cdr3_length v_call d_call
CAISTRGDHNEQFF TGTGCCATCAGTACGCGGGGTGACCACAATGAGCAGTTCTTC TRBJ2-1 few 14 TRBV10-3 -
CASSESGRVSEAFF TGTGCCAGCAGTGAATCGGGCAGGGTTTCTGAAGCTTTCTTT TRBJ1-1 few 14 TRBV2 -
CASRDPGLATYEQYF TGTGCCAGCAGGGACCCGGGACTAGCAACCTACGAGCAGTACTTC TRBJ2-7 - 15 TRBV6-6 TRBD2
CASSLATGEETQYF TGCGCCAGCAGCTTGGCCACAGGGGAAGAGACCCAGTACTTC TRBJ2-5 few 14 TRBV5-1 TRBD1
CASSWTGSVNSPLHF TGTGCCAGCTCATGGACAGGGAGCGTTAATTCACCCCTCCACTTT TRBJ1-6 - 15 TRBV6-1 TRBD1
CASSSDLAGGHNEQFF TGTGCCAGCAGCTCCGATCTAGCGGGAGGCCACAATGAGCAGTTCTTC TRBJ2-1 few 16 TRBV7-3 TRBD2
CASSPGLAGVLSTDTQYF TGTGCCAGCTCACCCGGACTAGCGGGAGTCCTTAGCACAGATACGCAGTATTTT TRBJ2-3 - 18 TRBV18 TRBD2
CASSYPTRDRGPYEQYF TGTGCCAGCAGTTACCCAACCCGGGACAGGGGTCCCTACGAGCAGTACTTC TRBJ2-7 - 17 TRBV6-7 TRBD1
CASSLLEDLDEQFF TGTGCCAGCAGTTTGCTGGAGGACTTGGATGAGCAGTTCTTC TRBJ2-1 - 14 TRBV27 -
CASSSGQGYQPQHF TGTGCCAGCAGTTCAGGACAGGGTTATCAGCCCCAGCATTTT TRBJ1-5 - 14 TRBV27 TRBD1